The 2 T cell receptor beta chains given below trace back to one sample, sequenced in a study of T cells in Graves' hyperthyroidism and ophthalmopathy. Template material for amplifying TCR beta CDR3 regions consisted of RNA transcripts. Carried out on the TCR CDR3, a first-round RT-PCR used the HTBI primer set. Using its own MiXCR run on the multiplex PCR reads, TCRdb lists one record per CDR3 protein. The sample yields roughly 180,000 distinct CDR3 sequences, about a tenth seen once. Source material: blood. Receptor source: a woman aged 18-29 years with Graves' hyperthyroidism that later progressed to Graves' ophthalmopathy.

The table lists this clonotype with many counts. V gene TRBV19 combines with J gene TRBJ1-1; D remains ambiguous. CDR3 size: 16 residues. In germline, CDR1 is LNHDA, CDR2 SQIVND (reference sequence). V shed 6 bases and J shed 4 bases, with 21 bases lying between them. This CDR3 is CASRWRGGGPFTEAFF. The CDR3 bases are TGTGCCAGTAGATGGAGAGGAGGTGGGCCGTTCACTGAAGCTTTCTTT.

This clonotype was seen many times. The chain employs TRBV7-3 and TRBJ2-1, with D maybe TRBD2 (6 bases). This CDR3 has 14 residues. V lost 5 bases and J lost 5, with 13 bases in between. From germline, CDR1 is SGHTA and CDR2 FQGTGA. CDR3 coding DNA: TGTGCCAGCAGCAGCGACGGGGGAGACAATGAGCAGTTCTTC. It encodes CASSSDGGDNEQFF.